This T cell receptor (beta chain) was obtained from a study of blood T cell repertoires in COVID-19. This CDR3 has 13 amino acids. CDR1 is GTSNPN and CDR2 is SVGIG in the germline V gene (reference sequence). TCRdb keeps only in-frame clones here, not all; method: immunoSEQ multiplex PCR. The sample includes about 220,000 clones, 80% to 85% seen only once; the top ten take 15% to 20%. Sample: peripheral blood. The J gene is TRBJ2-7, the V gene TRBV30, with 7 bases fitting TRBD2. The TCR comes from a man aged 25-45 years with active or convalescent COVID-19. CDR3 sequence: CVVYSGRNDEQYF. CDR3 sequence (DNA): TGTGTCGTATATAGCGGGCGGAACGACGAGCAGTACTTC.